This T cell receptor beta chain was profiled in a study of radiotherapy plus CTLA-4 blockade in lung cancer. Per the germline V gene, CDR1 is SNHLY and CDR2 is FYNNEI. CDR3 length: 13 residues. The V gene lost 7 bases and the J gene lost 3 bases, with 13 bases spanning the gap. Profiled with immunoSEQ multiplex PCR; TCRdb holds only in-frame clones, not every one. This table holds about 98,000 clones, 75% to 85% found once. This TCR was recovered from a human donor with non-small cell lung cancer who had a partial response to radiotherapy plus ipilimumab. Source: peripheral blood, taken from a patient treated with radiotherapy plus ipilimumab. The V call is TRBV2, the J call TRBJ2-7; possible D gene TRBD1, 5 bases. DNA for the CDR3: TGTGCCAGCACCCAGGACACACTCTACGAGCAGTACTTC. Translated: CASTQDTLYEQYF.